The rows below give T cell receptor beta chains drawn from one sample of a study of PD-L1 blockade in urothelial cancer. Generated by immunoSEQ multiplex PCR, the TCRdb table keeps only in-frame clones and is missing some. The sample includes roughly 52,000 clones, around 84% of them seen just once. The specimen comprised PBMCs, sampled around atezolizumab (anti-PD-L1) treatment. These receptors were obtained from a man aged 50 or older with urothelial cancer. Each CDR3 is given with its conserved first and last residue. A D gene is named only where the DNA matches it firmly. Clone size is shown for a subset of rows, as once, few, many or a class of expanded clone.

v_call	clone_size	j_call	d_call	cdr3_nt	cdr3_aa
TRBV11-2	NA	TRBJ2-1	TRBD2	TGTGCCAGCAGCTCCCCCGGGAGCGGGAGGGCCAGGGATGAGCAGTTCTTC	CASSSPGSGRARDEQFF
TRBV27	NA	TRBJ2-7	NA	TGTGCCAGCAGTTTGTCCGGGGATCGTGGCTACGAGCAGTACTTC	CASSLSGDRGYEQYF
TRBV19	NA	TRBJ2-2	TRBD1	TGTGCCAGTACCTCTTTGGACAGGGTGGCCGGGGAGCTGTTTTTT	CASTSLDRVAGELFF
TRBV7-8	NA	TRBJ1-2	TRBD1	TGTGCCAGCAGCCCCCGGGACAGATCAGGTGGCTACACCTTC	CASSPRDRSGGYTF
TRBV4-1	once	TRBJ2-7	NA	TGCGCCAGCAGCCCCCGGGGTTTCTACGAGCAGTACTTC	CASSPRGFYEQYF
TRBV5-1	NA	TRBJ2-7	TRBD1	TGCGCCAGCAGCAATTCCGGGACAGCCAAACTCTACGAGCAGTACTTC	CASSNSGTAKLYEQYF
TRBV7-3	once	TRBJ2-1	NA	TGTGCCAGCAGCTTAACTGGCAGCTCCTACAATGAGCAGTTCTTC	CASSLTGSSYNEQFF
TRBV18	NA	TRBJ2-7	NA	TGTGCCAGCTCACCAATCTACAGATACGAGCAGTACTTC	CASSPIYRYEQYF
TRBV18	NA	TRBJ2-7	TRBD2	TGTGCCAGCTCACCAGCCCGGGGGGGCTACGAGCAGTACTTC	CASSPARGGYEQYF
TRBV7-6	NA	TRBJ2-5	NA	TGTGCCAGCAGCTTACAGGACAGGAGGGAAGAGACCCAGTACTTC	CASSLQDRREETQYF
TRBV7-2	NA	TRBJ2-5	NA	TGTGCCAGCACCCGGTCCAGGATAGAGACCCAGTACTTC	CASTRSRIETQYF
TRBV7-9	NA	TRBJ2-5	TRBD1	TGTGCCAGCAGCTTACAGGGGGTACAAGAGACCCAGTACTTC	CASSLQGVQETQYF
TRBV11-3	NA	TRBJ2-2	NA	TGTGCCAGCAGCTTTGGACTCGGGGAGCTGTTTTTT	CASSFGLGELFF
TRBV27	NA	TRBJ1-1	NA	TGTGCCAGCAGTTTTTGGGGAGTGGGCGTAGATGAAGCTTTCTTT	CASSFWGVGVDEAFF
TRBV19	once	TRBJ1-5	TRBD1	TGTGCCAGTACCCTGGGGGACAGGTTTAGCAATCAGCCCCAGCATTTT	CASTLGDRFSNQPQHF
TRBV27	NA	TRBJ2-2	NA	TGTGCCAGCAGATACGCAAGGGGTGGAACCGGGGAGCTGTTTTTT	CASRYARGGTGELFF
TRBV19	NA	TRBJ2-1	NA	TGTGCCAGTAGTTCCCTCCATGAGCAGTTCTTC	CASSSLHEQFF